This T cell receptor (beta chain) was sequenced for a study of blood T cells in healthy people across ages (dated by TCRdb to between 2015 and 2017). Study-level background: Template switching captured roughly one uniquely barcoded TCR beta cDNA molecule per two T cells in model experiments. Using the same blood draw, the study looked at two additional independent replicas of 1 million unique cDNA reads for two donors, one aged 18 to 30 and the other aged 80 or older. To avoid experimental bias, donors of different ages were spread randomly across the sequencing lanes. The study measured age-related changes in TCR beta repertoire diversity using deep sequencing normalized with unique cDNA molecular identifiers. The donors were divided into four age groups: young (average approximately 16 years), middle-aged (about 40), aged (approximately 62) and long-lived (about 90).

About this clonotype: The antigen it binds to is not known. The sample holds no much larger clone one base away, and base qualities are not on file.

Broad study findings and their caveats: Since profiling was done on bulk unsorted PBMCs, naive and antigen-experienced compartments could not be conclusively compared. Estimates of total diversity based on one million sequenced T cells were considered lower bounds and underestimates. The long-lived group showed more naive CD4+ T cells, fewer expanded clones and increased TCR diversity than the aged group, suggesting age selection. Observed TCR beta diversity per million T cells fell roughly linearly with age, and a significant reduction was already apparent by age around 44. There was a strong correlation between observed TCR beta diversity and the percentage of naive T cells measured by flow cytometry. The CMV infection status of donors was not known, potentially confounding age-related changes in expanded clonotypes.

The V end loses 4 bases and the J end loses 4 bases, and a stretch of 7 bases separates them. CDR1 and CDR2 are drawn from the germline V gene: KGHDR, SFDVKD. There are 13 amino acids in the CDR3, from cysteine to phenylalanine inclusive. The CDR3 DNA has 39 bases and is translated from base 1. Donors were roughly 40 systemically healthy Caucasian individuals from Russia aged roughly 6 to 90 years. Each donor gave 8.5 to 10 milliliters of peripheral blood, collected into EDTA-treated Vacutainer tubes. PBMCs were isolated by Ficoll-Paque density-gradient centrifugation, with at least 7 million obtained per sample. Trizol reagent was used to extract total RNA from PBMCs, with at least 5.5 micrograms per sample. For every donor, an aliquot of PBMCs went through flow cytometry to measure the percentages of naive CD45RAhigh/CD27high T cells. Libraries were prepared through 5' RACE. The data were produced on an Illumina HiSeq 2500. A second roughly 6 to 11 cycle PCR used a sample-barcoded 5' primer and a J-beta primer mix. A unique molecular identifier was introduced onto each TCR beta cDNA molecule by a template-switch 5' adaptor carrying 12 random nucleotides. At least 3 million CDR3-containing paired-end reads were obtained from each sample. All of the RNA was converted into first-strand cDNA using the Mint cDNA synthesis kit, with a TRBC-specific oligonucleotide serving as the primer. Following uracil-DNA glycosylase treatment, a first 18-cycle PCR with universal primers M1SS and BC2_uni_R was performed on all cDNA. In the original analysis: For normalization, 1 million high-quality reads, each with a distinct molecular identifier, were randomly selected from each sample. Instead of being binned into consensus sequences, reads with shared molecular identifiers were discarded. MiTCR, with a Q25 quality threshold and the strictest error-elimination algorithm, was used for CDR3 identification, clonotype clustering and error correction. A nonparametric unseen species model with Euler transformation was used to estimate lower-bound total TCR beta diversity. Using fastp at Q25 and MiXCR, TCRdb reprocessed the public reads and kept productive beta chains. Entries that share a CDR3 protein sequence are merged under the most common genes and DNA. TCRdb, not the original authors, processed these V and J calls. The sample table holds over 1.5 million distinct CDR3 sequences, of which less than 50% were seen once. The biggest ten clones account for over 2% of the sample.

This TCR came from a woman between 40 and 50 years old in good health. Sequenced material: blood. Recombination joined TRBV24-1 with TRBJ1-5, with the D gene uncertain. Here is the DNA: TGTGCCACCAGTGAAGACGGAAATCAGCCCCAGCATTTT. Its coded protein is CATSEDGNQPQHF.